This T cell receptor (beta chain) was captured in a study of a mutant IDH1 vaccine in newly diagnosed glioma. Described time point: week 23, last vaccination. With topical imiquimod, each dose of the vaccine consisted of 300 ug of mutant IDH1 20-mer peptide. The table came from immunoSEQ multiplex PCR; TCRdb's copy has only in-frame clones and leaves some out. The table shows some 40,000 clones, with roughly four fifths occurring only once. Broader study findings: The authors found pseudoprogression apparently unrelated to changes in top peripheral T cell clonotypes.

The CDR3 runs 19 residues. CDR1 is MDHEN and CDR2 is SYDVKM in the germline V gene. After removal of 6 bases from V and 0 bases from J, the junction contained 15 bases not matched to a gene. Comments on this clone: Its antigen remains unknown.

The receptor was derived from a man aged 35 to 55 with glioma. This material consisted of PBMCs, taken from a glioma patient whose treatment included an IDH1 peptide vaccine. This chain uses TRBV28 with TRBJ2-2; TRBD2 matches at 8 bases. CDR3 residues: CASSSHGLAGPSNTGELFF. In DNA form, the CDR3 reads TGTGCCAGCAGCTCCCACGGGCTAGCGGGCCCTTCGAACACCGGGGAGCTGTTTTTT.